This TCR beta chain stems from a study of blood T cell repertoires in COVID-19. About the research overall: PBMCs, B-cell-depleted T cells, or T cells provided the cDNA or gDNA that made up the material.

Here immunoSEQ multiplex PCR was the method, and the copy in TCRdb shows in-frame clones only, minus some. The sample comprises 100,000 to 150,000 clones, 80% to 90% of which are singletons, and roughly 2.2% rests with the top ten. The receptor comes from a woman in her 50s with acute or convalescent COVID-19. The sample comprised peripheral blood.

The CDR3 nucleotides read TGTGCCAGCAGCCGAGAGCACAGGGTTTCAACTAATGAAAAACTGTTTTTT. It specifies CASSREHRVSTNEKLFF. The chain employs TRBV7-8 and TRBJ1-4; maybe TRBD1 (6 bases). Trimming cost V 5 bases and J 0 bases, with 16 bases left between them. CDR3 length: 17 amino acids. CDR1 is SGHVS and CDR2 is FQNEAQ in the germline V gene.